Described below is a single T cell receptor (beta chain) sequence and its context. The antigen is undetermined. Produced via immunoSEQ multiplex PCR; TCRdb's table is partial and in-frame only. This table holds around 250,000 clones, under 80% found once. These data originate in a study of cytotoxic CD8 clonotypes in ibrutinib-treated CLL. About the study: Collecting the response samples happened after a median 12 months of treatment, with a range of 6 to 36. Overall study findings and caveats: Patients showed higher baseline clonality than age-matched healthy donors, and it tracked circulating CD8+ T-cell counts.

Germline-derived CDR1 and CDR2 are LNHNV and YYDKDF (reference sequence). The CDR3 spans 14 residues. V shed 4 bases and J 3 bases; nucleotides not matched to a gene: 3. This chain uses TRBV15 with TRBJ1-1; 9 positions match TRBD1. The sequence was collected from a human donor with chronic lymphocytic leukemia. This sample comprised PBMCs, obtained after 24 months of ibrutinib treatment. In nucleotides, the CDR3 is TGTGCCACCAGCATCCGGACAGGGGACACTGAAGCTTTCTTT. Its translation is CATSIRTGDTEAFF.